These 21 T cell receptor beta chains came from one sample sequenced in a study of shared clonotypes between healthy human individuals. Here immunoSEQ multiplex PCR was the method, and the copy in TCRdb shows in-frame clones only, minus some. Of roughly 500,000 clones listed, roughly 83% are singletons. The sequenced material came from PBMCs. Every receptor here comes from a woman between 35 and 50 years old in good health. Some clones in this sample may be carry-over from other donors' samples.

This rearrangement joins TRBV7-2 to TRBJ2-7, with 8 bases lining up with TRBD2. Germline values: CDR1 SGHTA, CDR2 FQGNSA. The CDR3 loop spans 15 amino acids. V lost 1 base and J lost 0; bases outside the gene matches: 2. CDR3 DNA sequence: TGTGCCAGCAGCTTAGATGGGACTAGCTCCTACGAGCAGTACTTC. Translated, it gives CASSLDGTSSYEQYF.

A single count supports this clone. Written as DNA, the CDR3 is TGCAGCGTTGTTGATAGCGGGGGGGGCGAGCAGTACTTC. It is translated as CSVVDSGGGEQYF. The rearrangement links TRBV29-1 to TRBJ2-5, with 11 nucleotides matching TRBD2. The DNA end favors TRBJ2-7, so the J call may be wrong. Looked up from germline, CDR1 is SQVTM and CDR2 is ANQGSEA. The CDR3 is made up of 13 amino acids.

This chain links TRBV9 with TRBJ2-1, with D possibly matching TRBD2 (6 bases). Germline CDR1 reads SGDLS; CDR2 reads YYNGEE. The CDR3 spans 15 residues. V was cut by 0 bases and J by 3 bases, with 10 bases left in between. CDR3 residues: CASSVAGVVYNEQFF. The DNA for the CDR3 is TGTGCCAGCAGCGTAGCGGGAGTGGTCTACAATGAGCAGTTCTTC.

This sequence joins TRBV7-3 and TRBJ2-2; no definite D call. CDR3 size: 15 residues. V lost 2 bases and J lost 2, with 9 bases in between. CDR1 SGHTA and CDR2 FQGTGA come from the germline V gene. The CDR3 loop reads CASSLRRPNTGELFF. The CDR3 nucleotides are TGTGCCAGCAGCTTACGCAGGCCCAACACCGGGGAGCTGTTTTTT.

The chain employs TRBV6-1 and TRBJ2-3, with TRBD2 matching 10 bases. CDR3 length equals 14 residues. Germline loops: CDR1 MNHNS, CDR2 SASEGT. Trimming at V came to 8 bases and at J to 1 base, leaving 3 bases not matched to a gene. The chain's CDR3 is CASWTSGGTDTQYF. The CDR3 DNA reads as TGTGCCAGCTGGACTAGCGGAGGCACAGATACGCAGTATTTT.

The chain employs TRBV4-2 and TRBJ2-1; D gene ambiguous. With 0 bases removed from V and 9 bases from J, the gap between germline ends came to 6 bases. Germline V gives CDR1 LGHNA, CDR2 YNFKEQ. The CDR3 is 12 residues long. The CDR3, as DNA: TGTGCCAGCAGCCAAGATGTCTCTGAGCAGTTCTTC. It is translated as CASSQDVSEQFF.

This clone appeared a few times. The rearrangement joins TRBV19 to TRBJ2-1; 15 nucleotides align to TRBD2. The germline V gene has CDR1 LNHDA and CDR2 SQIVND (reference sequence). The CDR3 covers 16 residues. V lost 4 bases and J lost 5; bases outside the gene matches: 3. This CDR3 reads CASSTRTSGRDNEQFF. As DNA, the CDR3 is TGTGCCAGTAGTACCCGGACTAGCGGGAGGGACAATGAGCAGTTCTTC.

This clone turned up a few times. The V and J genes are TRBV7-9 and TRBJ1-5; no clear D. This CDR3 has 10 residues. Germline lookup yields CDR1 SEHNR and CDR2 FQNEAQ (reference sequence). Trimming took 9 bases from V and 6 from J, leaving 6 bases between them. The CDR3 loop is CASELQPQHF. The CDR3 bases are TGTGCCAGTGAACTTCAGCCCCAGCATTTT.

V gene TRBV7-2 combines with J gene TRBJ2-7; no firm D call. The ends were cut back, 5 bases at V and 6 bases at J, with 11 bases in the middle. The CDR3 is made up of 12 amino acids. CDR1 is SGHTA and CDR2 is FQGNSA in the germline V gene. The CDR3: CASSPTLVEQYF. The DNA for the CDR3 is TGTGCCAGCAGCCCAACGCTGGTCGAGCAGTACTTC.

This clone showed up just once. The gene calls are TRBV13 and TRBJ2-1; a possible D gene is TRBD2 (5 bases). V shed 4 bases and J shed 7 bases, with 20 bases lying between them. Germline CDR1 reads PRHDT; CDR2 reads FYEKMQ (reference sequence). The CDR3 covers 16 residues. CDR3 region: CASSSIVEGLGNEQFF. In DNA, the CDR3 is TGTGCCAGCAGCTCTATCGTTGAGGGCCTTGGGAATGAGCAGTTCTTC.

This clone was counted only a few times. This chain uses TRBV27 with TRBJ2-1, with 14 bases fitting TRBD2. With V trimmed by 10 bases and J by 7 bases, 6 bases remained unmatched. The CDR3 is 14 residues long. The V gene's germline CDR1 is MNHEY and CDR2 SMNVEV (reference sequence). In DNA form, the CDR3 reads TGTGCCATAAAAGGGACTAGCGGGAGTAATGAGCAGTTCTTC. It yields the protein CAIKGTSGSNEQFF.

Concerning this clone: This sample includes further DNA sequences coding for the same CDR3. This chain joins TRBV6-4 and TRBJ2-1, with D perhaps matching TRBD1 or TRBD2 (5 bases each). Trimming took 3 bases from V and 0 from J, leaving 9 bases between them. Germline values: CDR1 MRHNA, CDR2 SNTAGT. This CDR3 has 15 amino acids. CDR3 nucleotides: TGTGCCAGCAGTGATTCGGGGACCTCCTACAATGAGCAGTTCTTC. It encodes CASSDSGTSYNEQFF.

This chain links TRBV27 with TRBJ2-3; 7 bases map to TRBD2. Trimming at V came to 6 bases and at J to 0 bases, leaving 6 bases not matched to a gene. Germline CDR1 MNHEY, CDR2 SMNVEV (reference sequence). This CDR3 contains 15 residues. The CDR3: CASSQLAYSTDTQYF. The DNA of the CDR3 is TGTGCCAGCAGCCAACTAGCGTATAGCACAGATACGCAGTATTTT.

This sequence joins TRBV7-3 and TRBJ2-1; a weak D match, TRBD2 (6 bases). CDR1 is SGHTA and CDR2 is FQGTGA in the germline V gene. The CDR3 is 13 residues long. Trimming cost V 2 bases and J 12 bases, with 14 bases left between them. The CDR3 loop reads CASSLSEGVGQFF. The CDR3 DNA follows: TGTGCCAGCAGCTTATCGGAGGGTGTAGGGCAGTTCTTC.

The V gene is TRBV19, the J gene TRBJ2-3; a weak D match, TRBD1 (6 bases). CDR1 is LNHDA and CDR2 is SQIVND in the germline V gene (reference sequence). Trimming took 7 bases from V and 0 from J, leaving 11 bases between them. CDR3 size: 14 residues. CDR3 sequence (DNA): TGTGCCAGTACTGGGACATCTAGCACAGATACGCAGTATTTT. This sequence encodes CASTGTSSTDTQYF.

This chain connects TRBV5-4 to TRBJ2-3; D is undetermined. CDR1 and CDR2 (germline): SGHNT, YYREEE (reference sequence). The length of the CDR3 is 15 residues. Trimming cost V 1 base and J 1 base, with 10 bases left between them. The CDR3 bases are TGTGCCAGCAGCTTGCCAGGAGAACGCACAGATACGCAGTATTTT. This codes for CASSLPGERTDTQYF.

The V and J genes are TRBV6-5 and TRBJ2-7; TRBD1 matches at 8 bases. Germline CDR1 is MNHEY and CDR2 is SVGAGI. The ends lost 4 bases at V and 3 bases at J; junction bases unmatched: 8. The CDR3 is 15 amino acids. CDR3 in DNA: TGTGCCAGCAGTTCCCAGACAGGGGTTAACTACGAGCAGTACTTC. Translation: CASSSQTGVNYEQYF.

The V and J genes are TRBV5-8 and TRBJ2-1; maybe TRBD1 (6 bases). The CDR3 contains 14 residues. Germline V CDR1 and CDR2: SGHTS, YDEGEE. Trimming cost V 5 bases and J 4 bases, with 13 bases left between them. The CDR3 region is CASRSRTGYNEQFF. DNA for the CDR3: TGTGCCAGCAGATCCCGAACAGGGTACAATGAGCAGTTCTTC.

Concerning this clone: At one end, the junction sequence differs from germline, possibly due to a read error. This chain joins TRBV20-1 and TRBJ1-3; D is perhaps TRBD1 (5 bases). Germline-derived CDR1 and CDR2 are DFQATT and SNEGSKA (reference sequence). This CDR3 is 11 amino acids long. As DNA, the CDR3 is TGCAGTGCTAACCAGGGAAGCACCATATATTTT. It specifies CSANQGSTIYF.

The CDR3 protein is CASSLDRGRDGYTF. The CDR3 region has the DNA TGTGCCAGCAGCTTGGACAGGGGGCGCGATGGCTACACCTTC. This chain links TRBV28 with TRBJ1-2; 11 bases are shared with TRBD1. The CDR3 loop spans 14 amino acids. The germline CDR1 and CDR2 sequences are MDHEN and SYDVKM. Unmatched junction bases numbered 6, after V lost 6 bases and J lost 6 bases.

This rearrangement joins TRBV30 to TRBJ2-6, with D uncertain. The germline V gene encodes CDR1 GTSNPN and CDR2 SVGIG (reference sequence). The CDR3 loop spans 15 amino acids. Trimming removed 0 bases at V and 6 bases at J, with 12 bases between. In DNA form, the CDR3 reads TGTGCCTGGAGTGTAGAGGCCTTTGAGGCCAACGTCCTGACTTTC. Residues: CAWSVEAFEANVLTF. The full variable domain, with the rest looked up from reference TRBV30 and TRBJ2-6, is SQTIHQWPATLVQPVGSPLSLECTVEGTSNPNLYWYRQAAGRGLQLLFYSVGIGQISSEVPQNLSASRPQDRQFILSSKKLLLSDSGFYLCAWSVEAFEANVLTFGAGSRLTVL.